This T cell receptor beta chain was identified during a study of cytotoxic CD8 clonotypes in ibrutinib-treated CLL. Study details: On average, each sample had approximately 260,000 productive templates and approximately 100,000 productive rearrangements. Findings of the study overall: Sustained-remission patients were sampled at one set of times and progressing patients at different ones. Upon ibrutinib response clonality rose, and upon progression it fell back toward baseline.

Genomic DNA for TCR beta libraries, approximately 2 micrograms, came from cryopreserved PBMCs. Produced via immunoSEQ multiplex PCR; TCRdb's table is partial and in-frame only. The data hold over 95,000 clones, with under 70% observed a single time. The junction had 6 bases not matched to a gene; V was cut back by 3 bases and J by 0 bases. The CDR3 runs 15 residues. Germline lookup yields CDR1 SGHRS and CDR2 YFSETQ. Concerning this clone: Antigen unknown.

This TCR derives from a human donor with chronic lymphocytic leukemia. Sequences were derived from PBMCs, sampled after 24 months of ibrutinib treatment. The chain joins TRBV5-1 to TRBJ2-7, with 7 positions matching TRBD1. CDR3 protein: CASSSGQLSSYEQYF. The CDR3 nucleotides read TGCGCCAGCAGCTCGGGACAGTTGAGCTCCTACGAGCAGTACTTC.